This record looks at one T cell receptor beta chain sequence and its context. These data belong to a study of CD8 T cells in ankylosing spondylitis. TCRdb redid the calling of the 5' RACE reads with MiXCR, one entry per CDR3 protein. The sample carries 350,000 to 400,000 distinct CDR3 sequences, roughly 22% recorded once. This TCR was sampled from a male donor with ankylosing spondylitis or in good health (not recorded which). Sequencing input: blood, either unsorted or a sorted T cell fraction (not recorded which).

CDR3 region: CASSLDRLASNEQFF. CDR3 sequence (DNA): TGCGCCAGCAGCTTGGACAGGTTGGCTTCCAATGAGCAGTTCTTC. The chain employs TRBV5-1 and TRBJ2-1; D possibly corresponds to TRBD1 (5 bases). This CDR3 is 15 amino acids long. The germline CDR1 and CDR2 sequences are SGHRS and YFSETQ. Trimming cost V 0 bases and J 6 bases, with 13 bases left between them.